This T cell receptor beta chain was obtained from a study of vaccination effects on CD4 cells after COVID-19. Study-level information: It was a median of 72 days after the second dose that post-vaccine samples were obtained.

As regards this clone: The antigen remains unidentified.

Data came from immunoSEQ multiplex PCR; TCRdb stores just in-frame clones and leaves some out. The sample lists about 16,000 clones, around 70% seen once, with roughly 9.2% in the top ten. Study-wide findings and caveats: The study found that only 1 of 255 vaccine-induced clones from healthy vaccinees cross-reacted with common cold coronaviruses. Late in the post-vaccination period, infection-induced and vaccine-induced clones underwent marked clonal contraction.

Prior to sequencing, the ViraFEST assay stimulated PBMC with viral peptide pools, which expanded the antigen-specific CD4+ T cells. Investigators separated out CD4+ T cells once around nine days of culture had passed. Each participant received a vaccine that was either BNT162b2 or mRNA-1273, given as two doses. Fresh IL-2-containing medium replaced half the medium on days 3 and 7. Sequenced material: CD4+ T cells from PBMCs cultured with SARS-CoV-2 spike peptides, taken after COVID-19 vaccination. The TCR comes from a human donor who received a COVID-19 vaccine.

The CDR3 region is CASSYSLPSEAFF. The CDR3 nucleotides are TGTGCCAGCAGTTATTCGCTACCCTCTGAAGCTTTCTTT. The V and J genes are TRBV6-2 or TRBV6-3 and TRBJ1-1; D gene uncertain. This CDR3 contains 13 residues. The V end was cut by 3 bases, the J end by 6 bases, with 11 bases between. The germline gives CDR1 MNHEY, CDR2 SVGEGT.